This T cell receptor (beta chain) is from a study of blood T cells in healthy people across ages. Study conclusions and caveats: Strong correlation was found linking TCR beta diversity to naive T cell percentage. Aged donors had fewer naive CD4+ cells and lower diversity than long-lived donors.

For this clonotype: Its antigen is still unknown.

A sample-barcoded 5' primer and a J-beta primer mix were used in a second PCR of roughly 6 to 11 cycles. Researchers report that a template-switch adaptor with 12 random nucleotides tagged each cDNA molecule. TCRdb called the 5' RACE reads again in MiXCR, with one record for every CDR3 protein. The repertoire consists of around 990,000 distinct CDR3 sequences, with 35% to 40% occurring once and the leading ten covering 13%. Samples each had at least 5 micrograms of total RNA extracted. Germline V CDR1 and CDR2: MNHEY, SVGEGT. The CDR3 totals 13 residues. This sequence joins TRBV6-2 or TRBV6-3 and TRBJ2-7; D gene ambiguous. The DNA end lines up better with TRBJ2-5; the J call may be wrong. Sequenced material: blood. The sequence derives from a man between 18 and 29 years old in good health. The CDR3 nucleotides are TGTGCCAGCAGGCCCGGTCATGAGGAGACCCAGTACTTC. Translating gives CASRPGHEETQYF.